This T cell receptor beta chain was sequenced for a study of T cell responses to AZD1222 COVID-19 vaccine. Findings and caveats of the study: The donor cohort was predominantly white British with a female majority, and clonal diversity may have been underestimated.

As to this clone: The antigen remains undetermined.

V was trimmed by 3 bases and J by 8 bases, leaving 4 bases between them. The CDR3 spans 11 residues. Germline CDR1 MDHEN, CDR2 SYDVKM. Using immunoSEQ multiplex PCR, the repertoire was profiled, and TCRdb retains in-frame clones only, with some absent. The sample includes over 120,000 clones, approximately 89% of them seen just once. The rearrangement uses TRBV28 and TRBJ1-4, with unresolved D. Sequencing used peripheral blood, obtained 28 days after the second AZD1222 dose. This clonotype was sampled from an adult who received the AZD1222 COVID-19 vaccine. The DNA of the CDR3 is TGTGCCAGCAGTTTGCAAGAAAAACTGTTTTTT. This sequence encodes CASSLQEKLFF.